A selection of T cell receptor beta chains follows, all from one sample in a study of cytomegalovirus exposure and HLA in healthy donors. The method was immunoSEQ multiplex PCR; TCRdb's version includes in-frame clones alone and lacks a portion of them. Of some 94,000 clones in the sample, 70% to 80% are singletons; the top ten hold about 3.5%. Sequenced: PBMCs. These TCRs come from a man aged 40-49 years in good health and CMV-seronegative. CDR3s include the opening cysteine and the closing phenylalanine or tryptophan. The D gene is left open where the match is weak.

d_call: NA
v_call: TRBV7-2
cdr3_aa: CASSLVRLPRDIQYF

d_call: NA
v_call: TRBV28
cdr3_aa: CASHGNYGYTF

d_call: NA
v_call: TRBV13
cdr3_aa: CASSRLGHSGNTIYF

d_call: NA
v_call: TRBV7-6
cdr3_aa: CASSLGAGIGYTF

d_call: NA
v_call: TRBV5-1
cdr3_aa: CASSAGLQETQYF

d_call: NA
v_call: TRBV28
cdr3_aa: CASSLVGGVLGNTEAFF

d_call: TRBD2
v_call: TRBV5-1
cdr3_aa: CASSPGGLAGVAGELFF

d_call: TRBD1
v_call: TRBV11-2
cdr3_aa: CASSFLQGGDEAFF

d_call: TRBD2
v_call: TRBV6-4
cdr3_aa: CASSDSVAGTGELFF

d_call: NA
v_call: TRBV5-4
cdr3_aa: CASSELRDTYGYTF

d_call: TRBD2
v_call: TRBV28
cdr3_aa: CASSFSSGSLETQYF

d_call: TRBD1
v_call: TRBV6-1
cdr3_aa: CASKMTGGGLDTQYF

d_call: NA
v_call: TRBV28
cdr3_aa: CASSRKGLFNQPQHF

d_call: NA
v_call: TRBV5-6
cdr3_aa: CASSSLTGNTEAFF

d_call: NA
v_call: TRBV6-5
cdr3_aa: CASSAGKHGELFF

d_call: TRBD2
v_call: TRBV19
cdr3_aa: CASSIVSGISKETQYF

d_call: TRBD1
v_call: TRBV5-1
cdr3_aa: CASSLTGQRSSYNEQFF

d_call: TRBD1
v_call: TRBV6-6
cdr3_aa: CASSYGTGGSQPQHF

d_call: NA
v_call: TRBV27
cdr3_aa: CASSLQGGKNSPLHF

d_call: NA
v_call: TRBV5-1
cdr3_aa: CASSLEGQGLYF

d_call: TRBD1
v_call: TRBV7-9
cdr3_aa: CASSLGTGDGWYF

d_call: TRBD2
v_call: TRBV18
cdr3_aa: CASSQFKVAGVHEQYF

d_call: NA
v_call: TRBV5-1
cdr3_aa: CASSFRRGSSEQYF

d_call: NA
v_call: TRBV6-5
cdr3_aa: CASSYTGSYEQYF

d_call: TRBD1
v_call: TRBV7-9
cdr3_aa: CASSLSSMGTGNTQYF

d_call: NA
v_call: TRBV28
cdr3_aa: CASSLIGGGEKLFF

d_call: NA
v_call: TRBV6-1
cdr3_aa: CASSEGTRGTEAFF

d_call: NA
v_call: TRBV7-9
cdr3_aa: CASSSRGTYSYEQYF

d_call: NA
v_call: TRBV29-1
cdr3_aa: CSVGTGVF

d_call: TRBD2
v_call: TRBV28
cdr3_aa: CASNSGSTEQYF

d_call: NA
v_call: TRBV5-1
cdr3_aa: CASSFGVGGTGELFF

d_call: NA
v_call: TRBV27
cdr3_aa: CASTLFGAGGELFF